This passage covers 4 T cell receptor beta chains from one sample sequenced in a study of blood T cells in healthy people across ages. A second PCR, run for about 7 to 11 cycles, used a sample-barcoded 5' primer plus a J-beta primer mix. TCRdb re-derived calls from the 5' RACE reads in MiXCR, one entry per CDR3 protein. This repertoire shows approximately 810,000 distinct CDR3 sequences, 29% found once; its top ten account for about 18%. The source material was blood. These receptors were taken from a woman aged 80 or over in good health.

For this clonotype: This may be a read error: a much more frequent sequence differs by one nucleotide. V usage is TRBV10-3 and J usage is TRBJ1-2; no reliable D call. The germline V gene has CDR1 ENHRY and CDR2 SYGVKD. CDR3 length: 13 residues. V shed 3 bases and J shed 12 bases, with 17 bases lying between them. The CDR3 region is CAISESGRAGHTF. The CDR3, as DNA: TGTGCCATCAGTGAATCCGGGAGAGCGGGCCACACCTTC.

The table lists this clonotype with a few counts. This may be a read error, as it is one base from a much larger clone. The genes are TRBV20-1 and TRBJ2-3; 10 bases are shared with TRBD2. Trimming removed 6 bases from V and 4 bases from J; junction bases left unmatched: 7. CDR1 DFQATT and CDR2 SNEGSKA come from the germline V gene (reference sequence). The CDR3 totals 14 residues. CDR3 sequence: CSAPPAGGPDTQYF. The CDR3 nucleotides are TGCAGTGCCCCACCAGCGGGGGGGCCAGATACGCAGTATTTT.

The chain uses TRBV4-1 and TRBJ2-4, with D hard to call. V lost 1 base, J lost 0 bases, and 13 bases lay in between. CDR3 length: 17 amino acids. CDR1 is MGHRA, CDR2 YSYEKL, per germline. The CDR3: CASSQGLFGLAKNIQYF. The CDR3 coding sequence is TGCGCCAGCAGCCAAGGTTTATTCGGGCTAGCCAAAAACATTCAGTACTTC.

The table lists this clonotype with many counts. This chain links TRBV10-2 with TRBJ1-4; D is possibly TRBD1 (6 bases). V was shortened by 6 bases and J by 6 bases, with 11 bases between the two germline ends. Germline V gives CDR1 WSHSY, CDR2 SAAADI. This CDR3 has 13 amino acids. The CDR3 DNA follows: TGCGCCAGCAGACAGGGAATGGATGAAAAACTGTTTTTT. Translating gives CASRQGMDEKLFF.